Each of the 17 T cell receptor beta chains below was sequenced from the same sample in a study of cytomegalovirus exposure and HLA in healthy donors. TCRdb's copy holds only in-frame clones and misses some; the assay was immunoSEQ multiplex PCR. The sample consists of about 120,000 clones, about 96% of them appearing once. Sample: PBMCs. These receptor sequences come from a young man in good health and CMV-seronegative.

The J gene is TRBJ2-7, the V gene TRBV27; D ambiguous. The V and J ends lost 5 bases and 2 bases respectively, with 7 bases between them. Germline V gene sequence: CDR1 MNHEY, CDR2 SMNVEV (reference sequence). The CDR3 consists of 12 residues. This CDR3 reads CASSLTPYEQYF. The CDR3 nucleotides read TGTGCCAGCAGTCTAACCCCCTACGAGCAGTACTTC.

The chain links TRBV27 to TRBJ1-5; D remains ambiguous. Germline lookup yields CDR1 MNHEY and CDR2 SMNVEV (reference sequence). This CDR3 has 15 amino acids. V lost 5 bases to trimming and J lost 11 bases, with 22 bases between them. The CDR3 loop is CASSTKRGVREAQHF. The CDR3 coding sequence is TGTGCCAGCAGTACAAAACGAGGTGTCCGTGAAGCCCAGCATTTT.

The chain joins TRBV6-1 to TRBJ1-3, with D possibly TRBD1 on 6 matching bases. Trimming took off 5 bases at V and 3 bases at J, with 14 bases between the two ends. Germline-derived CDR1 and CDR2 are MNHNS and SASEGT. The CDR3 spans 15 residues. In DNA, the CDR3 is TGTGCCAGCAGTCGGCGGGGGGCCGGTGGAAACACCATATATTTT. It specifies CASSRRGAGGNTIYF.

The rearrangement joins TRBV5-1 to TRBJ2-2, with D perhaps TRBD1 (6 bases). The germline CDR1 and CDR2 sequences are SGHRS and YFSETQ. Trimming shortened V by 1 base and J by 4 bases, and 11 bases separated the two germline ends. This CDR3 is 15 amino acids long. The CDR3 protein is CASSLLDRFTGELFF. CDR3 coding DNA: TGCGCCAGCAGCTTGTTAGACAGGTTCACCGGGGAGCTGTTTTTT.

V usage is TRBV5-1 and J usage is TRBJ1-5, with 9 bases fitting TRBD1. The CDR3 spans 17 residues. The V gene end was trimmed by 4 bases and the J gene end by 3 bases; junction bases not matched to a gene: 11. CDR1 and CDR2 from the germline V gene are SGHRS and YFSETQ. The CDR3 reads CASSLGTGPTPNQPQHF. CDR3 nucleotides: TGCGCCAGCAGCCTCGGGACAGGGCCGACACCCAATCAGCCCCAGCATTTT.

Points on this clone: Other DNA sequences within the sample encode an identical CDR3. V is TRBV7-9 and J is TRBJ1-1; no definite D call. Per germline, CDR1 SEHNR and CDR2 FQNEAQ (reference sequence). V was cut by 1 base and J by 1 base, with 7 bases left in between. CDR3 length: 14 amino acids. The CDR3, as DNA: TGTGCCAGCAGCTTAGGGGGAGGGAACACTGAAGCTTTCTTT. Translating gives CASSLGGGNTEAFF.

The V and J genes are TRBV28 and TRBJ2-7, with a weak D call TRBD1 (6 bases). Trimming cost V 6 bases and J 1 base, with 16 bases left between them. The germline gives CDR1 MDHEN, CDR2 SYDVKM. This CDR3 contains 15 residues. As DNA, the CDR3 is TGTGCCAGCAGCCCCCCCGGACAGATATCCTACGAGCAGTACTTC. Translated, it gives CASSPPGQISYEQYF.

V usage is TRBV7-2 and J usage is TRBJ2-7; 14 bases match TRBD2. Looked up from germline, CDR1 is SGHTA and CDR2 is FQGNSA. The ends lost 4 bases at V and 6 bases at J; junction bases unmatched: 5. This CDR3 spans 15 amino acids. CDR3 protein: CASSSTGTSGSEQYF. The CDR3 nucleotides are TGTGCCAGCAGCTCTACCGGGACTAGCGGGAGCGAGCAGTACTTC.

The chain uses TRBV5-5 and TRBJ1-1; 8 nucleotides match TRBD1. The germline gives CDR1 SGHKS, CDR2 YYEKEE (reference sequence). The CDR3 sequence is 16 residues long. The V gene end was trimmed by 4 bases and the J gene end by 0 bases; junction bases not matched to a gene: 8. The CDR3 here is CASSLQGELMNTEAFF. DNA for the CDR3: TGTGCCAGCAGCCTACAGGGGGAGCTGATGAACACTGAAGCTTTCTTT.

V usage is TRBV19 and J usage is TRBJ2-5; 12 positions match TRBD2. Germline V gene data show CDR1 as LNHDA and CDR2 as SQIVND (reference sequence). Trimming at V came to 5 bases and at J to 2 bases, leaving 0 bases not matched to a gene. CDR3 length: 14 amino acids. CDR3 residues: CASSGLAGQETQYF. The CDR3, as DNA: TGTGCCAGTAGTGGACTAGCGGGACAAGAGACCCAGTACTTC.

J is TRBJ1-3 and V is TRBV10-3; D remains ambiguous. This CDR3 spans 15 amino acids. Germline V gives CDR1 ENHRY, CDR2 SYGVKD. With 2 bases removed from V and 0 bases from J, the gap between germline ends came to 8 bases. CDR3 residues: CAISELAPSGNTIYF. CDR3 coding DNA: TGTGCCATCAGTGAGCTGGCCCCCTCTGGAAACACCATATATTTT.

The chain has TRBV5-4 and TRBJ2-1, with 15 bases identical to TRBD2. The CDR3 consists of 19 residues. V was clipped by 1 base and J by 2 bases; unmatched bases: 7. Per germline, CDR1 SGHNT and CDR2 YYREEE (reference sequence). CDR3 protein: CASSLRGLAGGSPYNEQFF. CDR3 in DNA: TGTGCCAGCAGCTTGAGGGGACTAGCGGGAGGATCCCCCTACAATGAGCAGTTCTTC.

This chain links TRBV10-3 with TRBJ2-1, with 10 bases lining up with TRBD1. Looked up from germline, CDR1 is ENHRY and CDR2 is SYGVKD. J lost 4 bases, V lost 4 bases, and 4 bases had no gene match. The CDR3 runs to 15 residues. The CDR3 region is CAISADRGTYNEQFF. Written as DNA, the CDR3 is TGTGCCATCAGTGCGGACAGGGGGACTTACAATGAGCAGTTCTTC.

CDR3 sequence (DNA): TGTGCCACCAGCAGGGGGACAGGGGGCGCCGAGTACGAGCAGTACTTC. Translation: CATSRGTGGAEYEQYF. The chain couples TRBV15 to TRBJ2-7; TRBD1 matches at 12 bases. There are 16 residues in the CDR3. Trimming at V came to 3 bases and at J to 4 bases, leaving 7 bases not matched to a gene. The germline gives CDR1 LNHNV, CDR2 YYDKDF (reference sequence).

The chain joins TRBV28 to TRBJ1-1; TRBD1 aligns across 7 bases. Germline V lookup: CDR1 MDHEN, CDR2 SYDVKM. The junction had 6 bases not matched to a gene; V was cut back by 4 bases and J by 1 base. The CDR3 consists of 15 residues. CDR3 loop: CASSSEGAQNTEAFF. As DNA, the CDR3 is TGTGCCAGCAGTTCCGAGGGGGCCCAGAACACTGAAGCTTTCTTT.

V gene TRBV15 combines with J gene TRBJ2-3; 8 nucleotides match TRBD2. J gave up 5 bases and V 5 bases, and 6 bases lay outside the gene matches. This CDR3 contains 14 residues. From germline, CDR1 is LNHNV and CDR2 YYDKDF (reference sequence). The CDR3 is CATSVGRAVDTQYF. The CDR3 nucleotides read TGTGCCACCAGCGTCGGGAGGGCCGTAGATACGCAGTATTTT.

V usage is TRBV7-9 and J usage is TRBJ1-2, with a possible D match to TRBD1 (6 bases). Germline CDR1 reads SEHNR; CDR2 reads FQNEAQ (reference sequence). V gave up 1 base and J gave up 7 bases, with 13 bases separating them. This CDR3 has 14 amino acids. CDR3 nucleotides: TGTGCCAGCAGCTTAGGGACAGATTTTGCTGGCTACACCTTC. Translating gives CASSLGTDFAGYTF.